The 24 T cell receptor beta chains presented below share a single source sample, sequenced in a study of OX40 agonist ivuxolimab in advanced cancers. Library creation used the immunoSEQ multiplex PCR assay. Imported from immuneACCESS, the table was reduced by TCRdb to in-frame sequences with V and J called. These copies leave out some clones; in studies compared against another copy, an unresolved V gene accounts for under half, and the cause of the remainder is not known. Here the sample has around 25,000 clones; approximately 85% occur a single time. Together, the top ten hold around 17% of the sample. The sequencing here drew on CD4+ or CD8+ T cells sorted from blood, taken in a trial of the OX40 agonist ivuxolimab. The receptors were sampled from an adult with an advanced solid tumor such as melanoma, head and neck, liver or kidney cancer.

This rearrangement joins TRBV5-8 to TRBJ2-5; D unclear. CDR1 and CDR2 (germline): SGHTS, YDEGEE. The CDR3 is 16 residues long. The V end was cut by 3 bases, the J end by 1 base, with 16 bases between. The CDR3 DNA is TGTGCCAGCAGCTCCCCTGGGCGGCGGATCCAAGAGACCCAGTACTTC. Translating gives CASSSPGRRIQETQYF.

This CDR3 is CASKGDRDGYGYTF. As DNA, the CDR3 is TGTGCCAGTAAAGGGGACAGGGATGGATATGGCTACACCTTC. The chain recombines TRBV19 with TRBJ1-2; TRBD1 agrees at 9 bases. Losses at the gene ends were 7 bases for V and 5 bases for J; bases not matched to a gene: 8. Per germline, CDR1 LNHDA and CDR2 SQIVND (reference sequence). The CDR3 has 14 amino acids.

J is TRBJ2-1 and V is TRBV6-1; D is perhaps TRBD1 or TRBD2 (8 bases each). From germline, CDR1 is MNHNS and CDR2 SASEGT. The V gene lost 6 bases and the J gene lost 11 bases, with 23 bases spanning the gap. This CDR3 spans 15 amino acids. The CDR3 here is CASSAGGQGTPKQFF. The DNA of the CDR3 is TGTGCCAGCAGCGCGGGAGGACAGGGAACCCCTAAGCAGTTCTTC.

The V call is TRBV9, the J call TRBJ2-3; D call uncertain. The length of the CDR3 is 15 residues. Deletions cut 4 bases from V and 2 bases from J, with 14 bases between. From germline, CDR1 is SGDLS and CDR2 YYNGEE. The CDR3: CASSPWAALTDTQYF. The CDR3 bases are TGTGCCAGCAGCCCCTGGGCCGCGCTCACAGATACGCAGTATTTT.

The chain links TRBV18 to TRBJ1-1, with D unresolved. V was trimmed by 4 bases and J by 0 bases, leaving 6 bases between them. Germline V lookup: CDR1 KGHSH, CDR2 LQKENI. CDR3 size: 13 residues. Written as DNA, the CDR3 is TGTGCCAGCTCACAACCAATGAACACTGAAGCTTTCTTT. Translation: CASSQPMNTEAFF.

The CDR3 sequence is CASSLAGQGIEQFF. CDR3 nucleotides: TGTGCCAGCAGCTTAGCGGGGCAGGGGATCGAGCAGTTCTTC. This rearrangement joins TRBV7-6 to TRBJ2-1; D is perhaps TRBD1 (6 bases). This CDR3 has 14 residues. V shed 0 bases and J shed 10 bases, with 13 bases lying between them. Germline V gene lookup returns CDR1 SGHVS and CDR2 FNYEAQ.

The CDR3 DNA reads TGCGCCAGCAGCTTCGCCTCGGGGACTAGCTCCGGGGAGCTGTTTTTT. Translated: CASSFASGTSSGELFF. The V gene is TRBV5-1, the J gene TRBJ2-2; TRBD2 matches at 9 bases. This CDR3 contains 16 residues. V lost 2 bases to trimming and J lost 6 bases; unmatched junction nucleotides: 8. The V gene's germline CDR1 is SGHRS and CDR2 YFSETQ.

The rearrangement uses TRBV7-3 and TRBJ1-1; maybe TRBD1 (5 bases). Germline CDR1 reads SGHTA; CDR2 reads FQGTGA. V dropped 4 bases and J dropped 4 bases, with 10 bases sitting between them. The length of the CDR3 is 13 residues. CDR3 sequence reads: CASSYQGATEAFF. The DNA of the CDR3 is TGTGCCAGCAGCTATCAGGGAGCCACTGAAGCTTTCTTT.

CDR3 nucleotide sequence: TGTGCCAGCAGCGTCCGGGACAGGGGGGGAAAACTGTTTTTT. This gives the protein CASSVRDRGGKLFF. V gene TRBV9 combines with J gene TRBJ1-4, with TRBD1 identical over 11 bases. V gave up 2 bases and J gave up 10 bases; unmatched junction bases: 4. Germline values: CDR1 SGDLS, CDR2 YYNGEE. This CDR3 comprises 14 residues.

Written as DNA, the CDR3 is TGTGCCAGCAGTGGGGGGGCGCAGAACTATGGCTACACCTTC. Amino acids: CASSGGAQNYGYTF. The chain carries TRBV6-5 and TRBJ1-2; TRBD1 is a possible D gene (6 bases). V was trimmed by 5 bases and J by 2 bases, leaving 12 bases between them. The CDR3 extends over 14 amino acids. Germline V gives CDR1 MNHEY, CDR2 SVGAGI.

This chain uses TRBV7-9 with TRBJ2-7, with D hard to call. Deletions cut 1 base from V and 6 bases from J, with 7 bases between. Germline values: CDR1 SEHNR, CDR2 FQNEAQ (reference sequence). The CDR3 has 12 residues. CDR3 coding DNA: TGTGCCAGCAGCTTAGACGGGCCCGAGCAGTACTTC. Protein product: CASSLDGPEQYF.

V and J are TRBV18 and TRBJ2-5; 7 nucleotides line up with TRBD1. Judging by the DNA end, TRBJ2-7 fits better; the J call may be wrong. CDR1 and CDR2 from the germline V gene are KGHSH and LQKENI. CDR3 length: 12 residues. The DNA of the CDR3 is TGTGCCAGCTCGCATCCAGGGGGCGAGCAGTACTTC. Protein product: CASSHPGGEQYF.

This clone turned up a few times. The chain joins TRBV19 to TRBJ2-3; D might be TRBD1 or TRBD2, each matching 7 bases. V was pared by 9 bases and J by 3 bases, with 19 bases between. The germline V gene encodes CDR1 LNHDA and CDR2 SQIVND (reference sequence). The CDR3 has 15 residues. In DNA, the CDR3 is TGTGCCAGCCAGGGGGGGGAGGGCAGGACAGATACGCAGTATTTT. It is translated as CASQGGEGRTDTQYF.

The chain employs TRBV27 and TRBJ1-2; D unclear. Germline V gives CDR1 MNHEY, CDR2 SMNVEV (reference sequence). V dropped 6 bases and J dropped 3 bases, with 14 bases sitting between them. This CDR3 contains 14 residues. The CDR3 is CASRHVTSDYGYTF. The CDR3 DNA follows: TGTGCCAGCAGACATGTGACGAGTGACTATGGCTACACCTTC.

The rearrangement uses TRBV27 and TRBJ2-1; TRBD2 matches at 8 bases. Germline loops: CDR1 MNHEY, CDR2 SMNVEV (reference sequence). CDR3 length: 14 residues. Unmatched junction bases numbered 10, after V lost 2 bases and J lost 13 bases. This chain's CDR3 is CASSLAGGPEIQFF. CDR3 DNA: TGTGCCAGCAGTTTAGCGGGAGGTCCCGAGATTCAGTTCTTC.

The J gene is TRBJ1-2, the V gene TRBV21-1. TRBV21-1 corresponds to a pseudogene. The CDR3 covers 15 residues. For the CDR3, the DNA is TGTGCCAGCAGCAAAGGAGTCCGGTACCTCTATGGCTACACCTTC. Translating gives CASSKGVRYLYGYTF.

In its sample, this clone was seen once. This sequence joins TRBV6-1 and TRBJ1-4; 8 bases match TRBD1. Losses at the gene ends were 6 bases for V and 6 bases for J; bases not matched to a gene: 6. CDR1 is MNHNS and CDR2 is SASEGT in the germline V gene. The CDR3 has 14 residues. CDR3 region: CASRSGGADEKLFF. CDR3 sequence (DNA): TGTGCCAGCAGGTCAGGGGGCGCGGATGAAAAACTGTTTTTT.

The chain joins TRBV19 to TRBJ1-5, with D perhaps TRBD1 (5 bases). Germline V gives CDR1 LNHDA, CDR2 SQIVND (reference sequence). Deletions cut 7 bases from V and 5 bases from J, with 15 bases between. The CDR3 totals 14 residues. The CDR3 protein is CASTVPGTHQPQHF. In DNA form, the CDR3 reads TGTGCCAGTACTGTCCCAGGGACCCATCAGCCCCAGCATTTT.

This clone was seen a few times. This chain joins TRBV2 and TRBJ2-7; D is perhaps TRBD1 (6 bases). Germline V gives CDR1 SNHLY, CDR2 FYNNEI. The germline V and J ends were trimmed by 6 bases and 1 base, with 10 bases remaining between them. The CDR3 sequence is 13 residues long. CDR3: CASRGQFSYEQYF. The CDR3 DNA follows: TGTGCCAGCAGAGGACAGTTTTCCTACGAGCAGTACTTC.

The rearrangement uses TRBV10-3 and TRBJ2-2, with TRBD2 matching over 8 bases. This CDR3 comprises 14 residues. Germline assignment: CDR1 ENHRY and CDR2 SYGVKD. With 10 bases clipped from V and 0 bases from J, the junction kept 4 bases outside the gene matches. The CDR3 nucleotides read TGTGCCACGCATAGCGGGACGAACACCGGGGAGCTGTTTTTT. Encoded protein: CATHSGTNTGELFF.

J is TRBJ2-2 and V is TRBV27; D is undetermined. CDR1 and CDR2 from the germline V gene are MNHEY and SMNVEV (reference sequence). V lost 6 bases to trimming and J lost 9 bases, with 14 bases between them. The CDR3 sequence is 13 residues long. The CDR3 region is CASRAALSRELFF. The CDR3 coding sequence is TGTGCCAGCAGAGCCGCATTATCCCGGGAGCTGTTTTTT.

The CDR3 reads CASSPTGTGSYEQYF. The CDR3 nucleotides read TGTGCCAGCAGCCCTACCGGGACAGGATCCTACGAGCAGTACTTC. The V call is TRBV9, the J call TRBJ2-7; TRBD1 matches at 8 bases. V shed 4 bases and J 1 base; nucleotides not matched to a gene: 7. Germline loops: CDR1 SGDLS, CDR2 YYNGEE. The length of the CDR3 is 15 residues.

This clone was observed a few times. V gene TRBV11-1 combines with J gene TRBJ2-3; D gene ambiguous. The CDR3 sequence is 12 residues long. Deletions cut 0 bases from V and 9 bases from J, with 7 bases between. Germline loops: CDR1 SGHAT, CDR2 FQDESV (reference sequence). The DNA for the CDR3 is TGTGCCAGCAGCTTAGCGGAAGACACGCAGTATTTT. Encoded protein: CASSLAEDTQYF.

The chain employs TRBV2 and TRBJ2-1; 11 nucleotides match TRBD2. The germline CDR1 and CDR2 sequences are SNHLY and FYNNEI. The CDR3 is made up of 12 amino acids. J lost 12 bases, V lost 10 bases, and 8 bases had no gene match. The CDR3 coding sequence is TGTGCCATAGAGACTAGCGGGATCCGGCAGTTCTTC. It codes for CAIETSGIRQFF. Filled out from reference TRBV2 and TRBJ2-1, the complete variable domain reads EPEVTQTPSHQVTQMGQEVILRCVPISNHLYFYWYRQILGQKVEFLVSFYNNEISEKSEIFDDQFSVERPDGSNFTLKIRSTKLEDSAMYFCAIETSGIRQFFGPGTRLTVL.